The clone carrying this T cell receptor beta chain was counted once. This record belongs to a study of T cell responses to AZD1222 COVID-19 vaccine. Profiled with immunoSEQ multiplex PCR; TCRdb holds only in-frame clones, not every one. The table includes around 160,000 clones, roughly 91% detected once. The germline V and J ends were trimmed by 3 bases and 4 bases, with 15 bases remaining between them. CDR1 is KGHSH, CDR2 LQKENI, per germline. This CDR3 region has 15 residues. The clonotype originates from an adult in good health. The chain links TRBV18 to TRBJ1-1, with D maybe TRBD1 (6 bases). The specimen was peripheral blood, collected on day 0 of AZD1222 vaccination. This CDR3 is CASSPARGLSTEAFF. CDR3 sequence (DNA): TGTGCCAGCTCACCCGCCAGGGGATTGAGCACTGAAGCTTTCTTT.